This TCR beta chain is from a study of Ad26.COV2.S vaccination and SARS-CoV-2 variants. For the study at large: Of the COV1001 trial arms, the Ad26.COV2.S arm included the donor.

The sample's treatment: approximately 18 received Ad26.COV2.S at low or high dose, single or two shots; 5 received placebo; per-sample allocation not given. Material that was analyzed had been drawn on day 63 after the first vaccine or placebo injection. Donor was an adult aged 18-55 years in Boston. Libraries were prepared by immunoSEQ multiplex PCR; TCRdb keeps only in-frame clonotypes and omits some of them. The sample contains about 280,000 clones, about 89% of which appear only once. The CDR3 has 14 amino acids. The V gene's germline CDR1 is SQVTM and CDR2 ANQGSEA. Trimming left V 2 bases short and J 3 bases short, with 13 bases between.

This receptor was obtained from a person between 18 and 65 years old who received the Ad26.COV2.S COVID-19 vaccine or a placebo. The sample here was peripheral blood, taken in a trial of Ad26.COV2.S vaccine versus placebo. The chain carries TRBV29-1 and TRBJ1-1; perhaps TRBD1 as D (6 bases). Here the CDR3 DNA reads TGCAGCGTTGAAAGGCTTTCAGGGGACACTGAAGCTTTCTTT. Its protein product is CSVERLSGDTEAFF.